The table lists the clone carrying this TCR beta chain with a few counts. What it binds is not known. The data were obtained in a study of shared clonotypes between healthy human individuals. Study results and limitations: Non-shared clonotypes had lower generation probabilities than clonotypes shared by all four sorted-subset donors.

Study donors comprised healthy, HIV-negative adults devoid of recent acute infection or vaccination. It was into CD45RA+ naive and CD45RA-negative memory subsets that the CD4+ cells were split. Each cell subset's genomic DNA was divided evenly among several immunoSEQ plates. Sequencing was performed with immunoSEQ multiplex PCR; in TCRdb, only in-frame clones are kept and a portion is missing. The data contain around 720,000 clones, roughly 72% of them seen just once; the ten biggest clones take up around 1.8%. Germline values: CDR1 MNHNS, CDR2 SASEGT. With 2 bases removed from V and 0 bases from J, the gap between germline ends came to 17 bases. The CDR3 sequence is 19 residues long.

This receptor was identified in a woman in her 30s in good health. The chain combines TRBV6-1 with TRBJ2-6; D might be TRBD1 or TRBD2, each matching 6 bases. Sample: memory CD4+ T cells sorted from blood. Sample subset: CD45RA-negative fraction. CDR3 nucleotide sequence: TGTGCCAGCAGTGAAAGGGGGGAAGGACAACTCTCTGGGGCCAACGTCCTGACTTTC. Protein product: CASSERGEGQLSGANVLTF.